This TCR beta chain was retrieved from a study of shared clonotypes between healthy human individuals. The CDR3 covers 14 residues. CDR1 and CDR2 (germline): MNHNY, SVGAGI (reference sequence). Trimming removed 4 bases at V and 4 bases at J, with 13 bases between. Over several immunoSEQ plates, each subset's genomic DNA was distributed in even portions. Generated by immunoSEQ multiplex PCR, the TCRdb table keeps only in-frame clones and is missing some. This sample has roughly 1,500,000 clones, with 98% found just once. The V and J genes are TRBV6-6 and TRBJ2-5; D not certain. The clonotype originates from a man aged 25 to 40 in good health. Sequencing was done on a sample of naive CD4+ T cells sorted from blood. Documented subset: CD45RA+ positively selected. The CDR3 DNA sequence: TGTGCCAGCAGTTCGGGCCCTACAATAGAGACCCAGTACTTC. This translates into CASSSGPTIETQYF.